Shown below are 28 T cell receptor beta chains from a single sample sequenced in a study of blood T cell repertoires in COVID-19. The assay was immunoSEQ multiplex PCR, and TCRdb's table has in-frame clones only and misses some. The repertoire holds roughly 250,000 clones, with approximately 79% as singletons. The source material was peripheral blood. These receptors came from a woman aged 40 to 55 with active or convalescent COVID-19.

This chain joins TRBV7-9 and TRBJ2-1; possible D gene TRBD2, 5 bases. Trimming removed 2 bases at V and 7 bases at J, with 12 bases between. Germline V gives CDR1 SEHNR, CDR2 FQNEAQ (reference sequence). CDR3 length: 14 amino acids. The CDR3 is CASSLSSSGNEQFF. CDR3 DNA sequence: TGTGCCAGCAGCTTAAGCTCGAGCGGTAATGAGCAGTTCTTC.

The V gene is TRBV9, the J gene TRBJ1-2; 9 bases agree with TRBD1. Per the germline V gene, CDR1 is SGDLS and CDR2 is YYNGEE. V dropped 2 bases and J dropped 7; count of bases not matched to a gene: 6. The CDR3 length is 14 residues. The CDR3 DNA is TGTGCCAGCAGCGTCGGACAGGGGAGAAGTGGCTACACCTTC. It encodes CASSVGQGRSGYTF.

The gene calls are TRBV4-2 and TRBJ2-5, with 8 bases fitting TRBD2. Germline loops: CDR1 LGHNA, CDR2 YNFKEQ. The CDR3 sequence is 17 residues long. Trimming removed 3 bases from V and 2 bases from J; junction bases left unmatched: 11. The CDR3 DNA is TGTGCCAGCAGCCAGCGCGGGGGACTAGTTTCGCAAGAGACCCAGTACTTC. Translating it yields CASSQRGGLVSQETQYF.

The chain recombines TRBV7-6 with TRBJ2-7, with TRBD1 as a possible D gene (7 bases). CDR3 size: 14 residues. Trimming took off 4 bases at V and 2 bases at J, with 12 bases between the two ends. Germline loops: CDR1 SGHVS, CDR2 FNYEAQ. The CDR3 protein is CASSSGGSAYEQYF. CDR3 sequence (DNA): TGTGCCAGCAGCTCAGGGGGGTCGGCCTACGAGCAGTACTTC.

This clone was detected only once. The chain has TRBV7-9 and TRBJ1-3; D unresolved. CDR1 is SEHNR, CDR2 FQNEAQ, per germline (reference sequence). This CDR3 spans 17 amino acids. V dropped 5 bases and J dropped 1 base, with 18 bases sitting between them. The CDR3 loop reads CASSHGGPLASGNTIYF. The CDR3 DNA reads TGTGCCAGCAGCCACGGCGGACCTCTAGCATCTGGAAACACCATATATTTT.

This chain joins TRBV6-5 and TRBJ2-7, with TRBD1 matching 9 bases. CDR1 and CDR2 from the germline V gene are MNHEY and SVGAGI. J gave up 4 bases and V 2 bases, and 6 bases lay outside the gene matches. The CDR3 has 15 amino acids. CDR3: CASSYRDRELYEQYF. CDR3 nucleotide sequence: TGTGCCAGCAGTTACAGGGACAGGGAGTTGTACGAGCAGTACTTC.

V gene TRBV11-2 combines with J gene TRBJ2-3; no reliable D call. CDR1 is SGHAT, CDR2 FQNNGV, per germline. CDR3 length: 11 residues. The V end was cut by 5 bases, the J end by 5 bases, with 5 bases between. The CDR3 loop is CASSPQDTQYF. CDR3 coding DNA: TGTGCCAGCAGCCCCCAAGATACGCAGTATTTT.

The V gene is TRBV5-1, the J gene TRBJ2-3, with 13 bases identical to TRBD2. The CDR3 is made up of 18 amino acids. The germline V gene encodes CDR1 SGHRS and CDR2 YFSETQ. The J segment lost 1 base and the V segment lost 4 bases, leaving 9 bases of the junction unmatched. CDR3 residues: CASSLTSGGSIRTDTQYF. CDR3 nucleotides: TGCGCCAGCAGCCTGACTAGCGGGGGGTCGATACGCACAGATACGCAGTATTTT.

The V call is TRBV5-1, the J call TRBJ1-1; no reliable D call. The CDR3 loop spans 15 amino acids. Germline V gene sequence: CDR1 SGHRS, CDR2 YFSETQ. Trimming shortened V by 3 bases and J by 4 bases, and 16 bases separated the two germline ends. The CDR3 protein is CASSSAGVSGTEAFF. Here the CDR3 DNA reads TGCGCCAGCAGCTCGGCGGGCGTCTCGGGCACTGAAGCTTTCTTT. Based on the CDR3 plus reference TRBV5-1 and TRBJ1-1, the full variable domain is KAGVTQTPRYLIKTRGQQVTLSCSPISGHRSVSWYQQTPGQGLQFLFEYFSETQRNKGNFPGRFSGRQFSNSRSEMNVSTLELGDSALYLCASSSAGVSGTEAFFGQGTRLTVV.

In this sample, this clone turned up once. The chain is built from TRBV5-5 and TRBJ2-7; D gene unclear. CDR1 is SGHKS and CDR2 is YYEKEE in the germline V gene (reference sequence). The V end was cut by 4 bases, the J end by 4 bases, with 9 bases between. CDR3 length: 12 residues. DNA for the CDR3: TGTGCCAGCAGCGCGGAAGGTTACGAGCAGTACTTC. Residues: CASSAEGYEQYF.

The chain carries TRBV28 and TRBJ2-7, with 7 bases lining up with TRBD1. The germline V gene encodes CDR1 MDHEN and CDR2 SYDVKM. The ends lost 4 bases at V and 0 bases at J; junction bases unmatched: 6. This CDR3 comprises 15 residues. The CDR3 loop is CASSSTGRDSYEQYV. In DNA form, the CDR3 reads TGTGCCAGCAGTTCGACAGGGAGAGACTCCTACGAGCAGTACGTC.

This chain uses TRBV30 with TRBJ2-1; 9 nucleotides agree with TRBD2. The CDR3 runs to 17 residues. Germline V gives CDR1 GTSNPN, CDR2 SVGIG (reference sequence). V trimming: 1 base; J trimming: 0 bases; junction bases outside the gene matches: 7. CDR3 nucleotide sequence: TGTGCCTGGAGTGGCGTTAGCGGGGGAAGCTCCTACAATGAGCAGTTCTTC. Translated, it gives CAWSGVSGGSSYNEQFF.

The chain couples TRBV9 to TRBJ2-7; possibly TRBD1 for D (6 bases). V was cut by 0 bases and J by 4 bases, with 11 bases left in between. CDR3 length: 14 residues. Germline values: CDR1 SGDLS, CDR2 YYNGEE. The CDR3 sequence is CASSVDDRSYEQYF. The CDR3 DNA follows: TGTGCCAGCAGCGTAGATGACAGGTCATACGAGCAGTACTTC.

Only a few counts were recorded for this clone. The rearrangement joins TRBV19 to TRBJ1-6, with 7 bases matching TRBD1. V shed 6 bases, J shed 10 bases, and the junction held 12 bases outside the gene matches. Germline V CDR1 and CDR2: LNHDA, SQIVND (reference sequence). CDR3 length equals 15 residues. The CDR3 spells CASRQLGGSNSPLHF. CDR3 DNA sequence: TGTGCCAGTAGGCAACTAGGGGGCTCTAACTCACCCCTCCACTTT.

Concerning this clone itself: A read error may produce the germline difference seen at one junction end. The rearrangement uses TRBV30 and TRBJ2-1, with a possible D match to TRBD1 (5 bases). Germline loops: CDR1 GTSNPN, CDR2 SVGIG (reference sequence). There are 15 residues in the CDR3. The CDR3 nucleotides read TGTGCCCGGAGCTCCAAGACAGATGAATACAATGAGCAGTTCTTC. Its protein is CARSSKTDEYNEQFF. Looking up the rest from reference TRBV30 and TRBJ2-1 gives the full variable domain: SQTIHQWPATLVQPVGSPLSLECTVEGTSNPNLYWYRQAAGRGLQLLFYSVGIGQISSEVPQNLSASRPQDRQFILSSKKLLLSDSGFYLCARSSKTDEYNEQFFGPGTRLTVL.

A single count supports this clone. The rearrangement joins TRBV6-6 to TRBJ1-2; a possible D gene is TRBD1 (5 bases). Deletions cut 4 bases from V and 2 bases from J, with 11 bases between. This CDR3 contains 14 residues. Germline V gene lookup returns CDR1 MNHNY and CDR2 SVGAGI (reference sequence). The CDR3 DNA follows: TGTGCCAGCAGTTTGGAGGGGACGAACTATGGCTACACCTTC. Translated: CASSLEGTNYGYTF.

The chain carries TRBV19 and TRBJ1-3; 7 positions match TRBD1. Trimming removed 6 bases from V and 0 bases from J; junction bases left unmatched: 5. Germline-derived CDR1 and CDR2 are LNHDA and SQIVND (reference sequence). The CDR3 runs to 15 residues. CDR3 sequence: CASRSQGGSGNTIYF. The CDR3 nucleotides read TGTGCCAGTAGGTCGCAGGGGGGCTCTGGAAACACCATATATTTT.

The chain recombines TRBV4-1 with TRBJ1-4; D is unresolved. The CDR3 is made up of 17 amino acids. Germline assignment: CDR1 MGHRA and CDR2 YSYEKL. V was shortened by 6 bases and J by 3 bases, with 20 bases between the two germline ends. For the CDR3, the DNA is TGCGCCAGCAGTTCCGGGGAGGGAGATCTAGCTAATGAAAAACTGTTTTTT. It encodes CASSSGEGDLANEKLFF.

V usage is TRBV5-5 and J usage is TRBJ2-1; no definite D call. The CDR3 has 17 residues. V dropped 0 bases and J dropped 0 bases, with 13 bases sitting between them. Germline V gene data show CDR1 as SGHKS and CDR2 as YYEKEE (reference sequence). The CDR3 sequence is CASSLESLMSSYNEQFF. The CDR3 coding sequence is TGTGCCAGCAGCTTGGAGTCCCTTATGAGCTCCTACAATGAGCAGTTCTTC.

V gene TRBV28 combines with J gene TRBJ1-4; maybe TRBD1 (5 bases). Germline CDR1 reads MDHEN; CDR2 reads SYDVKM. V dropped 3 bases and J dropped 8 bases, with 13 bases sitting between them. The CDR3 loop spans 14 amino acids. The CDR3 region has the DNA TGTGCCAGCAGTTTTTCGGGGGTTAGAGAAAAACTGTTTTTT. It specifies CASSFSGVREKLFF.

The chain carries TRBV14 and TRBJ1-1; D perhaps matches TRBD1 (5 bases). The CDR3 covers 15 residues. V was clipped by 1 base and J by 4 bases, with 13 bases between them. Germline loops: CDR1 SGHDN, CDR2 FVKESK. The CDR3 DNA reads as TGTGCCAGCAGCCAAGTGCGGGGGATGGGCACTGAAGCTTTCTTT. This gives the protein CASSQVRGMGTEAFF.

This CDR3 reads CASSLDFGQPGNTIYF. The DNA for the CDR3 is TGTGCCAGCAGCTTGGATTTCGGACAGCCTGGAAACACCATATATTTT. The chain employs TRBV5-4 and TRBJ1-3, with a possible D match to TRBD1 (6 bases). This CDR3 region has 16 residues. Germline values: CDR1 SGHNT, CDR2 YYREEE (reference sequence). The V end lost 0 bases, the J end lost 2 bases, and 12 bases lay between the germline ends.

This sequence joins TRBV28 and TRBJ1-5, with D perhaps matching TRBD1 (5 bases). Germline-derived CDR1 and CDR2 are MDHEN and SYDVKM. This CDR3 is 12 amino acids long. Trimming removed 4 bases from V and 7 bases from J, with 8 bases in between. CDR3 residues: CASSSQGQPQHF. DNA for the CDR3: TGTGCCAGCAGTTCCCAGGGCCAGCCCCAGCATTTT.

This chain links TRBV28 with TRBJ1-1; a possible D gene is TRBD1 (6 bases). V was shortened by 6 bases and J by 3 bases, with 14 bases between the two germline ends. The CDR3 is 14 residues long. Looked up from germline, CDR1 is MDHEN and CDR2 is SYDVKM. The CDR3 protein is CASRPGQLYTEAFF. CDR3 nucleotides: TGTGCCAGCAGGCCCGGACAGCTGTACACTGAAGCTTTCTTT.

Regarding this clone: Other DNA sequences in this specimen translate into the identical CDR3. The CDR3, as DNA: TGTGCCAGCAGCTTGACAGGCGGAAATCAGCCCCAGCATTTT. It translates to CASSLTGGNQPQHF. V gene TRBV7-3 combines with J gene TRBJ1-5, with a weak D call TRBD1 (6 bases). The length of the CDR3 is 14 residues. Germline V gives CDR1 SGHTA, CDR2 FQGTGA. Trimming left V 3 bases short and J 4 bases short, with 10 bases between.

The chain recombines TRBV7-8 with TRBJ1-2, with 7 bases matching TRBD1. The germline V gene encodes CDR1 SGHVS and CDR2 FQNEAQ. The trim removed 5 bases at V and 7 bases at J, leaving 4 bases unmatched. The CDR3 length is 12 residues. The CDR3 region has the DNA TGTGCCAGCAGCATCACAGGGGTTGGCTACACCTTC. Its protein product is CASSITGVGYTF.

V is TRBV28 and J is TRBJ1-5; D possibly corresponds to TRBD1 (5 bases). Trimming cost V 3 bases and J 3 bases, with 12 bases left between them. The length of the CDR3 is 15 residues. Germline assignment: CDR1 MDHEN and CDR2 SYDVKM. CDR3 loop: CASSFQGGDNQPQHF. The CDR3 DNA follows: TGTGCCAGCAGTTTTCAGGGTGGCGACAATCAGCCCCAGCATTTT. Drawing the rest from reference TRBV28 and TRBJ1-5, the complete variable domain is DVKVTQSSRYLVKRTGEKVFLECVQDMDHENMFWYRQDPGLGLRLIYFSYDVKMKEKGDIPEGYSVSREKKERFSLILESASTNQTSMYLCASSFQGGDNQPQHFGDGTRLSIL.

The table lists this clone with a few counts. The chain links TRBV12-3 or TRBV12-4 to TRBJ1-1; D ambiguous. The CDR3 consists of 13 residues. With 4 bases removed from V and 1 base from J, the gap between germline ends came to 7 bases. CDR3 DNA sequence: TGTGCCAGCAGTTCCGGCGGGAACACTGAAGCTTTCTTT. It specifies CASSSGGNTEAFF.